This entry features one T cell receptor beta chain sequence. Its cognate antigen is unknown. The data originate from a study of cytomegalovirus exposure and HLA in healthy donors. PCR primers comprised 60 Vbeta and 13 Jbeta primers. Using immunoSEQ multiplex PCR, the repertoire was profiled, and TCRdb retains in-frame clones only, with some absent. The sample yields 170,000 or so clones, around four fifths seen once. Notes on the study in general: In vitro, three CMV-associated chains proved specific for CMV antigens. An analysis done earlier found most TCR beta V segments productive about 87% or about 30% of the time. Reported performance of the classifier showed diagnosis of cytomegalovirus status with high specificity and sensitivity.

CDR3 length: 14 amino acids. V shed 4 bases and J 3 bases; nucleotides not matched to a gene: 4. Germline-derived CDR1 and CDR2 are SGHDT and YYEEEE. The origin of this receptor is a woman in her forties or fifties in good health and CMV-seropositive. J is TRBJ1-3 and V is TRBV5-6; TRBD1 matches at 7 bases. Specimen: PBMCs. As DNA, the CDR3 is TGTGCCAGCAGCCCGGGACAGATTGGAAACACCATATATTTT. Translated, it gives CASSPGQIGNTIYF.